This T cell receptor (beta chain) was profiled in a study of response to subunit inactivated influenza vaccine (dated by TCRdb to between 2018 and 2020). Regarding the research as a whole: Deep quantitative T cell receptor repertoire profiling was used in the study to track responses to a trivalent subunit inactivated influenza vaccine. General study outcomes and caveats: The authors suggested that each seasonal influenza vaccination may recruit only a limited number of new T cells.

About this clonotype itself: The antigen it recognizes is unknown. One base away there is no much larger clone; base qualities are not given.

Via the germline V gene, CDR1 is MNHNS and CDR2 SASEGT. Compared with germline, V lacks 5 bases and J lacks 5 bases; bases without a gene match: 6. Spanning cysteine to phenylalanine, the CDR3 consists of 15 amino acids. Only the CDR3 DNA is retained, 45 bases long and in frame from the first base. Library creation used RT-PCR. The sequencer was an Illumina HiSeq 2500. Using fastp at Q25 and MiXCR, TCRdb reprocessed the public reads and kept productive beta chains. Duplicate CDR3 protein sequences are folded into a single record with the most common DNA and genes. The sample table lists more than 450,000 distinct CDR3 sequences, around 8% of them with a count of one. 10% to 15% of the sample is taken by the ten largest.

This receptor was identified in a man aged 45 to 75 who received an inactivated influenza vaccine. Donor details come from another sample of the same person, matched by shared clones. Rearrangement joined TRBV6-1 to TRBJ2-2; 9 central nucleotides agree with TRBD1. Sequencing used PBMCs from blood, obtained around 25 months after vaccination. The CDR3 region: CASSRGQGWTGELFF. The DNA is as follows: TGTGCCAGCAGTCGGGGACAGGGATGGACCGGGGAGCTGTTTTTT.